This T cell receptor beta chain originates from a study of regulatory T cells in long-lasting Graves disease. This clonotype was seen a few times. The time point: newly diagnosed GD, antithyroid drugs for less than 3 months. Extracted PBMC RNA gave rise to the TCR library. Through Arm-PCR of CDR3 regions and iRepertoire HTBI primers, TCR beta libraries were built. TCRdb passed the multiplex PCR reads through MiXCR, listing each CDR3 protein once. Here the sample spans under 400,000 distinct CDR3 sequences, 15% to 20% being singletons. The same data also went into a second study, on T cells in Graves' hyperthyroidism and ophthalmopathy.

Sequenced here: peripheral blood mononuclear cells (PBMCs), sampled at new diagnosis, from a patient treated with antithyroid drugs. This TCR was recovered from a man between 40 and 49 years old with Graves disease.

The chain's CDR3 is CSARIGKTQYF. DNA for the CDR3: TGCAGTGCACGAATAGGGAAGACCCAGTACTTC. This chain connects TRBV20-1 to TRBJ2-5; no definite D call. The CDR3 has 11 residues. CDR1 DFQATT and CDR2 SNEGSKA come from the germline V gene (reference sequence). V lost 6 bases, J lost 6 bases, and 11 bases lay in between.